Each of the 15 T cell receptor beta chains below was sequenced from the same sample in a study of blood T cell repertoires in COVID-19. Some clones are missing from TCRdb's copy, which holds only in-frame ones; the method was immunoSEQ multiplex PCR. The profile shows more than 250,000 clones, 86% of them singletons. Sequenced sample: peripheral blood. These receptors were collected from a man between 18 and 29 years old with active or convalescent COVID-19.

The J gene is TRBJ1-4, the V gene TRBV2; D is undetermined. This CDR3 has 13 residues. V was clipped by 9 bases and J by 4 bases, with 12 bases between them. CDR1 is SNHLY, CDR2 FYNNEI, per germline. Written as DNA, the CDR3 is TGTGCCAGTACGACGGAGCTTAATGAAAAACTGTTTTTT. Translating it yields CASTTELNEKLFF.

The rearrangement joins TRBV6-5 to TRBJ1-5; 7 nucleotides match TRBD1. This CDR3 is built from 15 residues. Germline CDR1 reads MNHEY; CDR2 reads SVGAGI. Germline trimming cut 10 bases from V and 5 bases from J; bases unmatched to any gene: 14. CDR3 loop: CATLLGDRRYQPQHF. The CDR3 region has the DNA TGTGCCACCCTACTGGGGGACAGAAGATATCAGCCCCAGCATTTT.

The chain employs TRBV24-1 and TRBJ1-2, with D possibly TRBD1 on 6 matching bases. Trimming took 4 bases from V and 4 from J, leaving 12 bases between them. CDR3 length: 14 residues. Germline-derived CDR1 and CDR2 are KGHDR and SFDVKD. The CDR3 protein is CATSDRGTPYGYTF. CDR3 DNA: TGTGCCACCAGTGACCGAGGGACACCCTATGGCTACACCTTC.

The chain links TRBV7-2 to TRBJ2-7, with D possibly matching TRBD1 (6 bases). Trimming took off 1 base at V and 2 bases at J, with 9 bases between the two ends. The CDR3 loop spans 14 amino acids. Germline CDR1 SGHTA, CDR2 FQGNSA. The CDR3, as DNA: TGTGCCAGCAGCTTAGTAGGGGGAGCCTACGAGCAGTACTTC. Translated, it gives CASSLVGGAYEQYF. Full variable domain (outside the CDR3, taken from reference TRBV7-2 and TRBJ2-7): GAGVSQSPSNKVTEKGKDVELRCDPISGHTALYWYRQSLGQGLEFLIYFQGNSAPDKSGLPSDRFSAERTGGSVSTLTIQRTQQEDSAVYLCASSLVGGAYEQYFGPGTRLTVT.

The chain joins TRBV4-2 to TRBJ2-5; D may be TRBD1 (6 bases). The V gene's germline CDR1 is LGHNA and CDR2 YNFKEQ. CDR3 length equals 20 residues. Trimming took off 0 bases at V and 5 bases at J, with 28 bases between the two ends. In DNA, the CDR3 is TGTGCCAGCAGCCAAGAATATGCTACTGGAACCGGGACAAACAGGGAGACCCAGTACTTC. Its protein product is CASSQEYATGTGTNRETQYF.

This clone was recorded a few times. The chain carries TRBV3-1 (or the pseudogene TRBV3-2) and TRBJ2-1, with D perhaps TRBD2 (6 bases). Looked up from germline, CDR1 is LGHDT and CDR2 is YNNKEL (reference sequence). V gave up 2 bases and J gave up 8 bases, with 13 bases separating them. This CDR3 is built from 14 residues. This CDR3 is CASSQQRVLDEQFF. The DNA of the CDR3 is TGTGCCAGCAGCCAACAGCGGGTTTTGGATGAGCAGTTCTTC.

V and J are TRBV18 and TRBJ1-1; no definite D call. Germline V gene lookup returns CDR1 KGHSH and CDR2 LQKENI. V gave up 2 bases and J gave up 4 bases, with 17 bases separating them. There are 16 residues in the CDR3. The CDR3 protein is CASSPTGRERVTEAFF. The CDR3 bases are TGTGCCAGCTCACCAACCGGACGGGAAAGAGTCACTGAAGCTTTCTTT.

This clone was counted a single time. The CDR3 is CASSWKTGDVGGYTF. As DNA, the CDR3 is TGTGCCAGCAGTTGGAAGACAGGGGATGTAGGTGGCTACACCTTC. The chain recombines TRBV27 with TRBJ1-2; 8 bases fit TRBD1. Germline V gene lookup returns CDR1 MNHEY and CDR2 SMNVEV (reference sequence). Trimming at V came to 4 bases and at J to 7 bases, leaving 11 bases not matched to a gene. The CDR3 loop spans 15 amino acids.

The chain carries TRBV20-1 and TRBJ1-2; TRBD1 might be the D (5 bases). This CDR3 is 11 amino acids long. Between the trimmed V and J ends, which lost 6 bases and 7 bases, there was a span of 12 bases. Germline lookup yields CDR1 DFQATT and CDR2 SNEGSKA (reference sequence). The chain's CDR3 is CSAPTDTGYTF. CDR3 DNA: TGCAGTGCCCCGACGGACACTGGCTACACCTTC.

J is TRBJ1-6 and V is TRBV12-3 or TRBV12-4; 10 nucleotides match TRBD1. The CDR3 is made up of 13 amino acids. Unmatched junction bases numbered 2, after V lost 4 bases and J lost 11 bases. This chain's CDR3 is CASSWTGGTPLHF. DNA for the CDR3: TGTGCCAGCAGTTGGACAGGGGGGACACCCCTCCACTTT.

The genes are TRBV28 and TRBJ1-2, with D tentatively TRBD1 (6 bases). The CDR3 is made up of 13 amino acids. Deletions cut 7 bases from V and 4 bases from J, with 13 bases between. CDR1 is MDHEN, CDR2 SYDVKM, per germline. Here the CDR3 reads CASNPDRIYGYTF. CDR3 nucleotides: TGTGCCAGCAACCCCGACAGGATCTATGGCTACACCTTC.

The chain links TRBV18 to TRBJ1-2; TRBD1 aligns across 7 bases. V trimming: 2 bases; J trimming: 1 base; junction bases outside the gene matches: 4. Germline V gene lookup returns CDR1 KGHSH and CDR2 LQKENI. CDR3 length: 15 amino acids. The CDR3 region has the DNA TGTGCCAGCTCACCAGGACAGGCGATTAACTATGGCTACACCTTC. Translating it yields CASSPGQAINYGYTF.

The chain uses TRBV9 and TRBJ1-4, with D perhaps TRBD1 (6 bases). This CDR3 is 15 amino acids long. Trimming cost V 5 bases and J 8 bases, with 19 bases left between them. Per the germline V gene, CDR1 is SGDLS and CDR2 is YYNGEE. CDR3 in amino acids: CASSVTGTPKEKLFF. In DNA form, the CDR3 reads TGTGCCAGCAGTGTCACCGGGACACCCAAAGAAAAACTGTTTTTT. The full variable domain, its missing parts supplied by reference TRBV9 and TRBJ1-4, is DSGVTQTPKHLITATGQRVTLRCSPRSGDLSVYWYQQSLDQGLQFLIQYYNGEERAKGNILERFSAQQFPDLHSELNLSSLELGDSALYFCASSVTGTPKEKLFFGSGTQLSVL.

The chain couples TRBV6-1 to TRBJ2-7, with TRBD1 matching 8 bases. The V segment lost 5 bases and the J segment 3 bases; nucleotides outside the gene matches: 9. CDR1 is MNHNS and CDR2 is SASEGT in the germline V gene. The CDR3 is 15 residues long. CDR3 residues: CASSLPQGERYEQYF. For the CDR3, the DNA is TGTGCCAGCAGTCTCCCACAGGGGGAGCGCTACGAGCAGTACTTC.

The J gene is TRBJ1-2, the V gene TRBV4-2; 7 bases fit TRBD1. Trimming cost V 1 base and J 7 bases; bases outside gene matches: 12. Germline values: CDR1 LGHNA, CDR2 YNFKEQ. The CDR3 runs to 16 residues. The CDR3, as DNA: TGTGCCAGCAGCCAAGGCCCCCAGGGGGGCTCGGGTGGCTACACCTTC. Encoded protein: CASSQGPQGGSGGYTF.